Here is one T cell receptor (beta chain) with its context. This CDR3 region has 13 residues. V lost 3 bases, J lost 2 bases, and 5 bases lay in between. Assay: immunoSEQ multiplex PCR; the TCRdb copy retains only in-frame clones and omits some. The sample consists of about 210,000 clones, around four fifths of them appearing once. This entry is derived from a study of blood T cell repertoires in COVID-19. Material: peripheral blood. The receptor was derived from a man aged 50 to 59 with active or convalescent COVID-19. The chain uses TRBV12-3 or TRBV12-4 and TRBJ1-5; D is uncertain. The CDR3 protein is CASSFLGNQPQHF. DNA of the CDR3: TGTGCCAGCAGTTTCCTCGGCAATCAGCCCCAGCATTTT.